What follows are 11 T cell receptor beta chains derived from one specimen sequenced in a study of T cells and copy number aberrations in small-cell lung cancer. Measured with immunoSEQ multiplex PCR; TCRdb has only the in-frame clones, and not every one. Here the sample spans 7,500 or so clones, 65% to 90% being singletons. Material: normal tissue next to the tumor. The receptor set was obtained from a woman aged 50 to 65 with small cell lung cancer.

The chain joins TRBV15 to TRBJ1-4, with a possible D match to TRBD1 (5 bases). Germline CDR1 reads LNHNV; CDR2 reads YYDKDF (reference sequence). V was trimmed by 11 bases and J by 3 bases, leaving 19 bases between them. The CDR3 runs to 15 residues. DNA for the CDR3: TGTGCCGCCCGGGACTCTCGTTCTCCTAATGAAAAACTGTTTTTT. Its protein is CAARDSRSPNEKLFF.

This chain links TRBV9 with TRBJ1-4; the match to TRBD1 covers 7 bases. Germline trimming cut 4 bases from V and 5 bases from J; bases unmatched to any gene: 11. Germline V CDR1 and CDR2: SGDLS, YYNGEE. The CDR3 loop spans 16 amino acids. The CDR3 DNA reads as TGTGCCAGCAGCCCAAGCGTGGGCAGGGGGAATGAAAAACTGTTTTTT. It is translated as CASSPSVGRGNEKLFF.

The chain carries TRBV5-1 and TRBJ2-3; D possibly matches TRBD1 or TRBD2 (6 bases each). The CDR3 spans 14 residues. V lost 0 bases and J lost 4, with 9 bases in between. Per the germline V gene, CDR1 is SGHRS and CDR2 is YFSETQ. The CDR3 is CASSLEGGADTQYF. The CDR3 region has the DNA TGCGCCAGCAGCTTGGAGGGGGGCGCAGATACGCAGTATTTT.

The rearrangement joins TRBV5-5 to TRBJ2-1; the match to TRBD1 covers 8 bases. Germline CDR1 reads SGHKS; CDR2 reads YYEKEE (reference sequence). The V and J ends lost 4 bases and 2 bases, in that order; junction bases with no gene match: 5. CDR3 length: 15 amino acids. The CDR3 coding sequence is TGTGCCAGCAGCCCGGACAGGGCTACCTACAATGAGCAGTTCTTC. This gives the protein CASSPDRATYNEQFF.

This chain links TRBV2 with TRBJ1-1; D call uncertain. The CDR3 sequence is 12 residues long. V gave up 4 bases and J gave up 3 bases, with 6 bases separating them. CDR1 is SNHLY and CDR2 is FYNNEI in the germline V gene. CDR3 protein: CASSGGDTEAFF. The CDR3 DNA reads as TGTGCCAGCAGTGGTGGGGACACTGAAGCTTTCTTT.

This clone was found a few times. The chain uses TRBV18 and TRBJ1-1; 7 bases agree with TRBD1. Trimming took 8 bases from V and 5 from J; bases not matched to a gene: 20. The CDR3 is 17 amino acids. CDR1 is KGHSH, CDR2 LQKENI, per germline. The CDR3: CASTEFAQTGVITEAFF. In DNA, the CDR3 is TGTGCCAGCACCGAATTTGCACAAACAGGGGTGATAACTGAAGCTTTCTTT.

This clone was counted only a few times. The chain combines TRBV27 with TRBJ2-7, with D perhaps being TRBD1 or TRBD2 (5 bases each). The V gene's germline CDR1 is MNHEY and CDR2 SMNVEV (reference sequence). V lost 6 bases, J lost 0 bases, and 9 bases lay in between. The CDR3 consists of 13 residues. The CDR3 region is CASRPGLSYEQYF. CDR3 DNA: TGTGCCAGCAGGCCGGGGCTCTCCTACGAGCAGTACTTC.

The chain is built from TRBV14 and TRBJ1-1; D unclear. Between the trimmed V and J ends, which lost 0 bases and 7 bases, there was a span of 9 bases. The CDR3 has 13 amino acids. Germline CDR1 SGHDN, CDR2 FVKESK. CDR3 bases: TGTGCCAGCAGCCAAGATTGGCAGATTGAAGCTTTCTTT. Amino acids: CASSQDWQIEAFF.

The V call is TRBV6-1, the J call TRBJ1-5; a possible D gene is TRBD1 (6 bases). CDR3 length: 14 residues. In germline, CDR1 is MNHNS, CDR2 SASEGT. The V end was cut by 5 bases, the J end by 4 bases, with 12 bases between. The CDR3 loop is CASSLQGDNQPQHF. Written as DNA, the CDR3 is TGTGCCAGCAGTTTACAGGGAGATAATCAGCCCCAGCATTTT.

The rearrangement uses TRBV18 and TRBJ2-5; D may be TRBD1 (6 bases). This CDR3 has 13 amino acids. CDR1 is KGHSH, CDR2 LQKENI, per germline. V dropped 3 bases and J dropped 4 bases, with 9 bases sitting between them. Written as DNA, the CDR3 is TGTGCCAGCTCACCCGGACAGAGAGAGACCCAGTACTTC. Protein product: CASSPGQRETQYF.

This clone occurred a few times. CDR3 coding DNA: TGTGCCAGCTGGGCAACTAATGAAAAACTGTTTTTT. This sequence encodes CASWATNEKLFF. The chain joins TRBV6-1 to TRBJ1-4; D unresolved. CDR1 is MNHNS and CDR2 is SASEGT in the germline V gene. The CDR3 length is 12 residues. Trimming stripped 8 bases from V and 0 bases from J, with 4 bases between.